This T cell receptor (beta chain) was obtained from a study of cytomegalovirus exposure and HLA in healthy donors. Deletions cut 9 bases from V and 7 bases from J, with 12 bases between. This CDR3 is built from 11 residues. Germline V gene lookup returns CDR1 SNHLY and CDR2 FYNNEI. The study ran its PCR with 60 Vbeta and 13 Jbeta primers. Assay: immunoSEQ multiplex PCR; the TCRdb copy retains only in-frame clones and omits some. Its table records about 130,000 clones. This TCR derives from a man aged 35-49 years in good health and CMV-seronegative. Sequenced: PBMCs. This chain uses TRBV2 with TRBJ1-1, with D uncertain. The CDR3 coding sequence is TGTGCCAGTCTACGACAACTTGAAGCTTTCTTT. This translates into CASLRQLEAFF.